This TCR beta chain stems from a study of Ad26.COV2.S vaccination and SARS-CoV-2 variants. Study information: Donor got 5x10^10 or 1x10^11 viral particles of Ad26.COV2.S.

This clone was counted a single time. The treatment denotes: 15 to 20 received Ad26.COV2.S at low or high dose, single or two shots; a few received placebo; per-sample allocation not given. Each sample was drawn 63 days after the first injection (of vaccine or placebo). Produced via immunoSEQ multiplex PCR; TCRdb's table is partial and in-frame only. The sample carries more than 300,000 clones, around four fifths recorded once. This sequence was found in a person aged 18 to 59 who received the Ad26.COV2.S COVID-19 vaccine or a placebo. The source was peripheral blood, collected in a trial of Ad26.COV2.S vaccine versus placebo.

CDR3 in DNA: TGTGCCAGCAGCTTAAGCAGGGTCGGGGGCTACACCTTC. It translates to CASSLSRVGGYTF. The rearrangement uses TRBV7-3 and TRBJ1-2, with D perhaps matching TRBD1 (5 bases). Germline CDR1 SGHTA, CDR2 FQGTGA. Deletions cut 1 base from V and 8 bases from J, with 11 bases between. The CDR3 is made up of 13 amino acids.